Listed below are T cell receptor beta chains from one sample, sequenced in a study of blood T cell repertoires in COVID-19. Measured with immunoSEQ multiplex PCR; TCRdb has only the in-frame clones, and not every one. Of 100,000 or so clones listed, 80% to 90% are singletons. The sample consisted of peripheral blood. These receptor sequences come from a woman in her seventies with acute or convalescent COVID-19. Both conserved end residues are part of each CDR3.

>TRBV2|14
CASRPSGGEDTQYF
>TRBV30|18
CAWGSGTGDYSSGNTIYF
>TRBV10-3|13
CAISEGQSYGYTF
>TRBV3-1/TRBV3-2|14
CASSGQGTVETQYF
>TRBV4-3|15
CASSQGTGVTGELFF
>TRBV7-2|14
CASSPGQGPDTQYF
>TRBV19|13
CASSMTGLYEQYF
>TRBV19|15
CASSSPGQGVSDYTF
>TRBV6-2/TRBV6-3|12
CASSRQNYGYTF
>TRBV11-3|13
CASSLSGGTEAFF
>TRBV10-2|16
CASSGGQSSFSYEQYF
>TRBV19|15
CASSRDRVLDTEAFF
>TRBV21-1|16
CASSKAEKSPRTEAFF
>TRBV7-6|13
CASSSHGDGELFF
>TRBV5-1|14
CASSLSTLGETQYF
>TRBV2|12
CASSRELNIQYF
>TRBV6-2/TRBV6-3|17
CASSRGLAGSIGDTQYF
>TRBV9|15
CASSVEGTANEKLFF
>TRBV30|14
CAWSPYRGDYEQYF
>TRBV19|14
CASSGAGWNTEAFF
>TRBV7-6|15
CASSLGRGRNYEQYF
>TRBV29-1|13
CSVHRVENYGYTF
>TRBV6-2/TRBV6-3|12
CASSSTVPSAFF
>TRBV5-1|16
CASSLVAGAYQETQYF
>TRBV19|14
CASSYGAQQAEQFF
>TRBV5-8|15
CASSNSGRSYNEQFF
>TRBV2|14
CASSEALASNEQFF
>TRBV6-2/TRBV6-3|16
CASSRIQGGSRDIQYF
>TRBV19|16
CASSIGTSGILETQYF
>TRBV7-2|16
CASSLEVAGGQETQYF
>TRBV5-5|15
CASSQPGQGKNEQYF
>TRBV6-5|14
CASKFGATNEKLFF
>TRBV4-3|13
CASSQATGVEQYF
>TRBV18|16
CASSLPDRRIGEKLFF
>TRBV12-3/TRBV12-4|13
CASRGQGHQPQHF
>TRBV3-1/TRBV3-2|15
CASSQVGGDAYEQYF
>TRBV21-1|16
CASSKRLAGADYEQFF
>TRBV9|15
CASSEGRGYNEKLFF
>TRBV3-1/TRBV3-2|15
CASSQGQGLNQPQHF
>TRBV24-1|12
CATRGVSNEQFF
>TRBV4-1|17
CASSLPGGSAGGETQYF
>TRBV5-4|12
CASSVQGDTQYF
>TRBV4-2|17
CASSQEASGLLSYEQYF
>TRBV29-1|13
CSVEGREGYEQYF
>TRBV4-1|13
CASSQARDYGYTF
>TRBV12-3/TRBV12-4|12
CASSQRGAGYTF
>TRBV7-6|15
CASSDTSAGTGELFF
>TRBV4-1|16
CASSQGLGQGYSPLHF
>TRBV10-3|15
CAISESLAGTDTQYF
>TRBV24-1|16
CATSGDRGPGNTEAFF
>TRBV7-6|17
CASSLASGRAPTDTQYF
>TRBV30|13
CAWSVGGGYEQYF
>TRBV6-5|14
CASSWGQGGEKLFF
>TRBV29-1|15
CSVMGLAGTYNEQFF
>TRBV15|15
CATSTTRGGYSPLHF
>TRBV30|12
CAWSRGDYGYTF